The T cell receptor beta chain described here comes from a study of blood T cells in healthy people across ages. With a J-beta primer mix and a sample-barcoded 5' primer, a second PCR ran 7 to 11 cycles. MiXCR, applied by TCRdb to the 5' RACE reads, yields one record per CDR3 protein. The data hold more than 1 million distinct CDR3 sequences, with 35% to 50% observed a single time. The CDR3 length is 13 residues. The germline CDR1 and CDR2 sequences are LNHDA and SQIVND (reference sequence). The ends lost 9 bases at V and 1 base at J; junction bases unmatched: 5. Roughly 9.8 milliliters of peripheral blood were drawn from each donor. The authors extracted at least 5.5 micrograms of total RNA per sample. About this clonotype: Its antigen is as yet unknown.

Whole-study results and caveats: Strongly correlated with naive T cell percentage was TCR beta diversity. When set beside aged donors, long-lived donors presented more naive CD4+ cells and higher diversity.

This receptor was obtained from a woman aged 60-70 years in good health. What was sequenced was blood. The rearrangement links TRBV19 to TRBJ2-7; TRBD1 matches 8 bases. Written as DNA, the CDR3 is TGTGCCAGGAGCAGGGGGCCGTCCTACGAGCAGTACTTC. Residues: CARSRGPSYEQYF.